This TCR beta chain was profiled in a study of T cells after yellow fever vaccination. Study-level information: Low-cell-number fractions underwent preparation using SMART-Seq v4 Ultra Low Input.

This clonotype was picked up a small number of times. The CDR3 totals 13 residues. V lost 1 base, J lost 5 bases, and 9 bases lay in between. Germline values: CDR1 SGHNT, CDR2 YYREEE (reference sequence). TCRdb re-called the 5' RACE reads through MiXCR, storing one row per CDR3 protein. The data hold 230,000 or so distinct CDR3 sequences, with roughly 6.3% observed a single time. This TCR was sampled from a man aged 25 to 40 who received the YFV17D yellow fever vaccine. The rearrangement uses TRBV5-4 and TRBJ2-5; no clear D gene. The sample was CD4+ T cells sorted from PBMCs, taken on the day of the yellow fever booster vaccination. DNA for the CDR3: TGTGCCAGCAGCTTGAAAGGTTCTGAGACCCAGTACTTC. Translated, it gives CASSLKGSETQYF. The full variable domain, its missing parts supplied by reference TRBV5-4 and TRBJ2-5, is ETGVTQSPTHLIKTRGQQVTLRCSSQSGHNTVSWYQQALGQGPQFIFQYYREEENGRGNFPPRFSGLQFPNYSSELNVNALELDDSALYLCASSLKGSETQYFGPGTRLLVL.